The subject of this entry is one T cell receptor beta chain. Its antigen is as yet unknown. The data belong to a study of cytomegalovirus exposure and HLA in healthy donors. Study-level results: A later analysis revealed that TCR association rates differed between HLA loci, peaking at DRB1 and bottoming out at HLA-C. Researchers reported that a few CMV-associated chains were confirmed in vitro as CMV antigen-specific.

This CDR3 region has 18 residues. Germline V lookup: CDR1 LNHNV, CDR2 YYDKDF (reference sequence). The ends were cut back, 1 base at V and 8 bases at J, with 24 bases in the middle. The PCR had 60 Vbeta and 13 Jbeta primers. Clones were sequenced by immunoSEQ multiplex PCR, and TCRdb holds only the in-frame ones, with some missing. The sample carries under 200,000 clones, roughly four fifths recorded once. The TCR comes from a woman under 30 in good health and CMV-seronegative. This chain links TRBV15 with TRBJ1-5; tentatively, D is TRBD1 (6 bases). What was sequenced was PBMCs. The chain's CDR3 is CATSRVEAQYGGFEPQHF. For the CDR3, the DNA is TGTGCCACCAGCAGAGTCGAAGCGCAGTATGGGGGCTTCGAGCCCCAGCATTTT.